This is a list of T cell receptor beta chains from one sample in a study of T cells in localized non-small cell lung cancer. Method: immunoSEQ multiplex PCR; TCRdb's copy keeps in-frame clones and lacks some. Of some 64,000 clones listed, around 81% are singletons. The input for sequencing was PBMCs, taken before any cancer treatment. The receptors were gathered from a man between 35 and 75 years old with stage II lung adenocarcinoma. Both conserved end residues are part of each CDR3. Fields, in order: J gene, D gene, clone size, CDR3 length, V gene, CDR3 protein, CDR3 DNA. A D gene is named only where the DNA matches it firmly. Rows may omit the clone size; those that give it use once, few, many or a size class.

>TRBJ2-5|.|.|16|TRBV15
CATSRDYAGSQETQYF
TGTGCCACCAGCAGAGATTACGCGGGATCCCAAGAGACCCAGTACTTC
>TRBJ1-2|.|.|13|TRBV6-5
CASSLTVGYGYTF
TGTGCCAGCAGTTTGACAGTGGGGTATGGCTACACCTTC
>TRBJ2-6|.|.|14|TRBV5-1
CASSFGSGANVLTF
TGCGCCAGCAGCTTCGGCTCTGGGGCCAACGTCCTGACTTTC
>TRBJ2-7|.|.|11|TRBV6-5
CASRGNYEQYF
TGTGCCAGCAGAGGAAACTACGAGCAGTACTTC
>TRBJ1-3|.|.|16|TRBV5-4
CASSFNSGISGNTIYF
TGTGCCAGCAGCTTTAACAGCGGAATCTCTGGAAACACCATATATTTT
>TRBJ2-5|.|.|16|TRBV10-3
CAISPLRAGDQETQYF
TGTGCCATCAGCCCCTTACGTGCAGGTGACCAAGAGACCCAGTACTTC
>TRBJ1-2|TRBD1|few|15|TRBV4-2
CASSQGYGTGYGYTF
TGTGCCAGCAGCCAAGGATACGGGACAGGTTATGGCTACACCTTC
>TRBJ2-3|.|.|17|TRBV4-2
CASSQEFGGLGTDTQYF
TGTGCCAGCAGCCAAGAGTTTGGGGGGCTTGGCACAGATACGCAGTATTTT
>TRBJ2-1|TRBD2|.|13|TRBV30
CAWSVWEGLGQFF
TGTGCCTGGAGTGTGTGGGAGGGCCTCGGGCAGTTCTTC
>TRBJ2-1|TRBD2|.|16|TRBV7-8
CASSGLRTSGSNEQFF
TGTGCCAGCAGCGGTCTGAGGACTAGCGGGAGCAATGAGCAGTTCTTC
>TRBJ2-7|TRBD2|.|16|TRBV7-2
CASSSGLAVFSYEQYF
TGTGCCAGCAGCTCGGGACTAGCGGTTTTTTCCTACGAGCAGTACTTC
>TRBJ2-1|.|few|13|TRBV9
CASSGGTHNEQFF
TGTGCCAGCAGCGGAGGGACTCACAATGAGCAGTTCTTC
>TRBJ2-7|TRBD2|.|15|TRBV11-2
CASSAGLAGGHEQYF
TGTGCCAGCAGCGCGGGACTAGCGGGAGGCCACGAGCAGTACTTC
>TRBJ2-1|.|.|14|TRBV30
CAWGRGLASTEQFF
TGTGCCTGGGGCCGGGGGCTAGCCTCGACTGAGCAGTTCTTC
>TRBJ2-3|TRBD2|.|13|TRBV5-1
CASKAGLRDTQYF
TGCGCCAGCAAAGCGGGGCTCCGGGATACGCAGTATTTT
>TRBJ1-1|.|.|13|TRBV11-3
CASSGPGRTEAFF
TGTGCCAGCAGCGGCCCTGGTCGGACTGAAGCTTTCTTT
>TRBJ2-1|.|.|14|TRBV2
CASSGSGAYNEQFF
TGTGCCAGCAGTGGTTCCGGCGCCTACAATGAGCAGTTCTTC
>TRBJ2-2|.|.|14|TRBV9
CASSVGGYTGELFF
TGTGCCAGCAGCGTAGGCGGTTACACCGGGGAGCTGTTTTTT
>TRBJ2-2|.|.|15|TRBV10-3
CAISEVGRNTGELFF
TGTGCCATCAGTGAGGTCGGGAGGAACACCGGGGAGCTGTTTTTT
>TRBJ2-1|.|.|16|TRBV7-2
CASSLGVGSPLNEQFF
TGTGCCAGCAGCTTAGGGGTAGGGTCCCCCCTCAATGAGCAGTTCTTC
>TRBJ1-1|.|.|15|TRBV19
CASTWGGRGYTEAFF
TGTGCCAGTACCTGGGGGGGTAGGGGCTACACTGAAGCTTTCTTT
>TRBJ1-4|TRBD1|.|13|TRBV10-3
CAISVQGNEKLFF
TGTGCCATCAGTGTACAGGGGAATGAAAAACTGTTTTTT
>TRBJ2-1|TRBD2|.|15|TRBV7-3
CASSLSLAGGNEQFF
TGTGCCAGCAGCTTAAGTCTAGCGGGAGGTAATGAGCAGTTCTTC
>TRBJ1-2|.|.|15|TRBV15
CATSRESNGGVGYTF
TGTGCCACCAGCAGAGAGAGTAACGGGGGAGTCGGCTACACCTTC
>TRBJ2-7|.|.|14|TRBV10-3
CAISEGLSSYEQYF
TGTGCCATCAGTGAAGGCCTGAGCTCCTACGAGCAGTACTTC